This T cell receptor (beta chain) comes out of a study of blood T cells in healthy people across ages. Samples had at least 6.5 million PBMCs isolated from them. The authors ran a second PCR of roughly 6 to 12 cycles using a sample-barcoded 5' primer and a J-beta primer mix. TCRdb recomputed calls from the 5' RACE reads with MiXCR, one row per CDR3 protein. The sample records roughly 700,000 distinct CDR3 sequences, more than 20% being singletons. This same sample was also taken into another study, of T cells of mothers and their children. That study adds: It was related mother-child pairs that showed slightly higher overlap than unrelated pairs, without reaching significance.

Sequencing was carried out using blood. This TCR was recovered from a boy under 18 in good health.

The CDR3 spells CAISESGRDAYGYTF. As DNA, the CDR3 is TGTGCCATCAGTGAGTCGGGCAGGGACGCTTACGGCTACACCTTC. This rearrangement joins TRBV10-3 to TRBJ1-2; D is perhaps TRBD1 (5 bases). Per the germline V gene, CDR1 is ENHRY and CDR2 is SYGVKD. The CDR3 has 15 amino acids. V was clipped by 0 bases and J by 8 bases, with 16 bases between them.